This T cell receptor (beta chain) was profiled in a study of blood T cell repertoires in COVID-19 (dated by TCRdb to the early 2020s). Concerning the study at large: Samples covering the acute and convalescent phases of COVID-19 were provided by collaborators in the United States, Italy and Spain. The prospective study material was composed of cDNA or gDNA derived from T cells, B-cell-depleted T cells, or PBMCs. The dataset comprised deeply sampled blood TCRbeta repertoires from subjects exposed to, actively infected with, or recovered from COVID-19. A freely available public database, intended as a resource for researchers studying the immune response to SARS-CoV-2, is where the repertoires were released. The samples were drawn from two sources: the first 160 participants of the ongoing ImmuneRACE study, and 1,254 subjects contributed by 6 global collaborators. Nearly every sample came with metadata listing a de-identified subject ID, COVID-19 status, age in years and sex. Where available, HLA class I and class II types were obtained from metadata supplied by the sample provider rather than from assay-based typing.

The investigation overall reported the following: Clinical and demographic metadata were provided uncurated, with the amount varying by source and participant.

With regard to this clone: Its antigen remains undetermined. The input lacks base qualities; no much larger clone sits a single base away.

In Seattle, one collaborating source enrolled patients while the infection was active and tracked those patients longitudinally over the course of disease. The collaborating institutions used their own protocols to collect whole blood in K2EDTA tubes. For TCRbeta analysis, collaborators shipped samples in one of three forms: frozen whole blood, isolated PBMCs, or DNA extracted from either of those sample types. The immunoSEQ Assay, a bias-controlled multiplex PCR, was used to amplify TCRbeta CDR3 regions from genomic DNA. The authors' analysis ran thus. The number of nucleated cells in each sample was estimated by amplification of reference gene primers within the assay. To quantify the absolute abundance of each unique TCRbeta CDR3 rearrangement, sequence reads were collapsed and filtered. Productive Simpson clonality was computed per sample as the square root of Simpson's diversity index over productive rearrangements. Imported from immuneACCESS, the table was reduced by TCRdb to in-frame sequences with V and J called. These copies leave out some clones; in studies compared against another copy, an unresolved V gene accounts for under half, and the cause of the remainder is not known. Clone size and the V and J calls come from that table; the DNA yielded D and trimming. A total of about 500,000 clones appear in this sample, 89% of them only once. The ten biggest clones cover around 0.92% of the sample.

The clonotype comes from a man aged 18 to 29 with COVID-19, enrolled during active disease. Sequencing input: peripheral blood.

CDR3 region: CASSPTLAGVYEQYF. The bases read TGTGCCAGCAGCCCTACACTAGCGGGAGTCTACGAGCAGTACTTC. This sequence uses TRBV11-3 and TRBJ2-7; 11 bases in the middle match TRBD2. Unmatched junction bases come to 6, with V trimmed by 5 bases and J by 3 bases. The cysteine opens and the phenylalanine closes a CDR3 of 15 amino acids. Here the CDR3 DNA is all that survives: 45 bases in frame from base 1. CDR1 and CDR2, looked up from the germline V gene, are SGHNT and YENEEA.